One and the same sample provided the 6 T cell receptor beta chains below, sequenced in a study of CD8+CD57+ T cells in acquired aplastic anemia. Individuals selected for sequencing had exhibited CD8+CD57+ cell expansion on flow cytometry. Genomic DNA provided the template from which TCR beta VDJ and CDR3 profiles were obtained. TCRdb re-analysed the reads in MiXCR, keeping a single row per CDR3 protein. The sample lists hundreds of thousands of distinct CDR3 sequences; less than 35% were seen once. The specimen was sorted CD4+, CD8+, or CD8+CD57+ T cells (not recorded which) from PBMCs. The receptors shown here come from a human donor with aplastic anemia.

This clonotype was recorded at least ten times. V is TRBV20-1 and J is TRBJ2-7, with D perhaps TRBD1 (6 bases). Germline CDR1 reads DFQATT; CDR2 reads SNEGSKA (reference sequence). This CDR3 contains 12 residues. V dropped 5 bases and J dropped 6 bases, with 14 bases sitting between them. The CDR3 DNA is TGCAGTGCTTCGCAGGGGCACGGCGAGCAGTACTTC. Protein product: CSASQGHGEQYF.

This clonotype was observed a few times. This sequence joins TRBV4-1 and TRBJ2-5; D gene uncertain. V lost 0 bases, J lost 4 bases, and 9 bases lay in between. From germline, CDR1 is MGHRA and CDR2 YSYEKL. The CDR3 is made up of 14 amino acids. CDR3 bases: TGCGCCAGCAGCCAAGACCCCAGTACAGAGACCCAGTACTTC. Translating it yields CASSQDPSTETQYF.

At least ten counts were recorded for this clonotype. This rearrangement joins TRBV7-9 to TRBJ1-2; a weak D match, TRBD1 (5 bases). The V and J ends lost 7 bases and 4 bases respectively, with 25 bases between them. From germline, CDR1 is SEHNR and CDR2 FQNEAQ (reference sequence). This CDR3 is built from 17 residues. CDR3 DNA sequence: TGTGCCAGCATCCCTAAGAAGGCCCAGGGACCCCTCTATGGCTACACCTTC. Amino acid sequence: CASIPKKAQGPLYGYTF.

This clonotype was observed a handful of times. This chain joins TRBV5-1 and TRBJ1-3; possible D gene TRBD1, 6 bases. V was pared by 0 bases and J by 0 bases, with 10 bases between. CDR1 is SGHRS, CDR2 YFSETQ, per germline. This CDR3 region has 16 residues. The CDR3 spells CASSLEGHHSGNTIYF. In DNA form, the CDR3 reads TGCGCCAGCAGCTTGGAGGGACACCACTCTGGAAACACCATATATTTT.

The sample holds a few counts of this clonotype. V gene TRBV6-1 combines with J gene TRBJ1-1; no reliable D call. V gave up 8 bases and J gave up 1 base, with 11 bases separating them. The length of the CDR3 is 13 residues. The V gene's germline CDR1 is MNHNS and CDR2 SASEGT. The CDR3 is CASYQTGNTEAFF. CDR3 sequence (DNA): TGTGCCAGCTATCAAACGGGGAACACTGAAGCTTTCTTT.

This clonotype was seen repeatedly, ten times or more. The chain has TRBV29-1 and TRBJ1-1; 7 bases agree with TRBD1. The CDR3 runs 13 residues. After removal of 1 base from V and 4 bases from J, the junction contained 3 bases not matched to a gene. Per germline, CDR1 SQVTM and CDR2 ANQGSEA. The CDR3 bases are TGCAGCGTTGAAGGGACAGGCGCCACTGAAGCTTTCTTT. Its translation: CSVEGTGATEAFF.